Here is one T cell receptor beta chain with its context. CDR3 size: 15 residues. Per germline, CDR1 LNHDA and CDR2 SQIVND (reference sequence). V lost 3 bases and J 4 bases, leaving 13 bases between the germline ends. How the authors handled the data: Quantification of nucleated cells was approximated via reference gene primer amplification. The method was immunoSEQ multiplex PCR; TCRdb's version includes in-frame clones alone and lacks a portion of them. The V and J calls and the clone size are those of that table, but D and trimming were determined from the DNA. The sample has about 220,000 clones; approximately 80% are singletons. This entry belongs to a study of blood T cell repertoires in COVID-19. About the research overall: There were acute and convalescent COVID-19 samples, and they came from the United States, Italy and Spain. Sources were T cells, B-cell-depleted T cells, or PBMCs; the material itself was cDNA or gDNA.

Sequencing was carried out using peripheral blood. This sequence originates from a man aged 50-59 years with active or convalescent COVID-19. The J gene is TRBJ2-1, the V gene TRBV19, with D maybe TRBD1 (6 bases). CDR3 residues: CASSIGTRKYNEQFF. CDR3 DNA sequence: TGTGCCAGTAGTATCGGGACACGCAAATACAATGAGCAGTTCTTC. Looking up the rest from reference TRBV19 and TRBJ2-1 gives the full variable domain: DGGITQSPKYLFRKEGQNVTLSCEQNLNHDAMYWYRQDPGQGLRLIYYSQIVNDFQKGDIAEGYSVSREKKESFPLTVTSAQKNPTAFYLCASSIGTRKYNEQFFGPGTRLTVL.